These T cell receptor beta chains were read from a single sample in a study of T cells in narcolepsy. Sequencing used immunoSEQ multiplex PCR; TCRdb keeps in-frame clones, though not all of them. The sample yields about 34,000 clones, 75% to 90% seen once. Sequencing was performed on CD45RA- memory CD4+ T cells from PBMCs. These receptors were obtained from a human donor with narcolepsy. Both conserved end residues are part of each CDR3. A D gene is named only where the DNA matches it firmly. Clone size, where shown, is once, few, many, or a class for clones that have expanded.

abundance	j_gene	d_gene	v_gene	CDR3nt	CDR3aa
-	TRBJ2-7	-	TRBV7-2	TGTGCCAGCAGCCCTGGGGACGGGCAGTCCAAGCAGTACTTC	CASSPGDGQSKQYF
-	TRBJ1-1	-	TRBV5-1	TGCGCCAGCAGCCCTGGGACGAACACTGAAGCTTTCTTT	CASSPGTNTEAFF
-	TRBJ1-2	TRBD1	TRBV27	TGTGCCAGCAGTTACGACAGGGGCTATGGCTACACCTTC	CASSYDRGYGYTF
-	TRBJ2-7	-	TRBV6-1	TGTGCCAGCATAACAGGGGCTAGCGGGTCCCACGAGCAGTACTTC	CASITGASGSHEQYF
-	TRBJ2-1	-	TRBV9	TGTGCCAGCGGGTTAACCCTCTACAATGAGCAGTTCTTC	CASGLTLYNEQFF
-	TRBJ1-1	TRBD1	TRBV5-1	TGCGCCAGCAGACGTGGGACAGGGGCGGAAAACACTGAAGCTTTCTTT	CASRRGTGAENTEAFF
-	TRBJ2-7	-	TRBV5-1	TGCGCCAGCAGCCTCCCTTACGAGCAGTACTTC	CASSLPYEQYF
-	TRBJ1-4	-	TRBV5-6	TGTGCCAGCAGCTTGGGGGCTAATGAAAAACTGTTTTTT	CASSLGANEKLFF
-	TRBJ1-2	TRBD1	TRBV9	TGTGCCAGCAGCGTAGGAGGGGGCCATGGCTACACCTTC	CASSVGGGHGYTF
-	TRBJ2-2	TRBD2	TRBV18	TGTGCCAGCTCACTCAGGACTAGCGGGAGCCGGGAGCTGTTTTTT	CASSLRTSGSRELFF
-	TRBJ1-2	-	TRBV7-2	TGTGCCAGCAGCTTGAGGGAGGGGGATAGCTACACCTTC	CASSLREGDSYTF
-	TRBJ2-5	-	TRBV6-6	TGTGCCAGCAGTTGGGCCCGTACCGAGACCCAGTACTTC	CASSWARTETQYF
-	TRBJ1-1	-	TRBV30	TGTGCCTGGAATCGGGGGTGGGAGACTGAAGCTTTCTTT	CAWNRGWETEAFF
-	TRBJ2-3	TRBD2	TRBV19	TGTGCCAGTAGCCCCCTTCAGGCGGGAGTGACAGATACGCAGTATTTT	CASSPLQAGVTDTQYF
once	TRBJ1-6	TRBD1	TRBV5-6	TGTGCCAGCAGCAAGGACAGGGGGCTAGCACCCCTCCACTTT	CASSKDRGLAPLHF
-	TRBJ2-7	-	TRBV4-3	TGCGCCAGCAGCCAAGCCCCCCAGGGGTCACCCTACGAGCAGTACTTC	CASSQAPQGSPYEQYF
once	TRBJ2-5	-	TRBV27	TGTGCCAGCAGTTTATCCAGAAATGAAAGGGAGCAGTACTTC	CASSLSRNEREQYF
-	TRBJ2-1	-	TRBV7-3	TGTGCCAGCAGCTCGGACCACAATGAGCAGTTCTTC	CASSSDHNEQFF
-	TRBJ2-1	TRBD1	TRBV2	TGTGCCAGCAGATCCGACAGGGGCTCAGGGAATGAGCAGTTCTTC	CASRSDRGSGNEQFF
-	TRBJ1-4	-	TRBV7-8	TGTGCCAGCAGCTCACCTTCATTGGGGGAAAAACTGTTTTTT	CASSSPSLGEKLFF
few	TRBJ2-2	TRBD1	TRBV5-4	TGTGCCAGCAGCCCCCCACAGGGGGCAGCCGGGGAGCTGTTTTTT	CASSPPQGAAGELFF
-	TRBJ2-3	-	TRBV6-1	TGTGCCAGCAGAGAGTGGCCCGAGGTCGATACGCAGTATTTT	CASREWPEVDTQYF
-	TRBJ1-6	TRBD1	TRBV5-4	TGTGCCAGCAGCTTCGGACAGGGATATAATTCACCCCTCCACTTT	CASSFGQGYNSPLHF
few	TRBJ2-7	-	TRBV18	TGTGCCAGCTCACCGGGTGAAGGCTACGAGCAGTACTTC	CASSPGEGYEQYF
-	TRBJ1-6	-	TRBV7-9	TGTGCCAGCAGCCCGGGGGCGGGTAATTCACCCCTCCACTTT	CASSPGAGNSPLHF
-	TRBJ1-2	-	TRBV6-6	TGTGCCAGCAGTAACAACAGGGCCTACTATGGCTACACCTTC	CASSNNRAYYGYTF
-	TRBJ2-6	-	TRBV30	TGTGCCTGGAACTCAGGGGTTACTGGGGCCAACGTCCTGACTTTC	CAWNSGVTGANVLTF
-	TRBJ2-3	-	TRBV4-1	TGCGCCAGCAGCCAAGGGTACGGAGATACGCAGTATTTT	CASSQGYGDTQYF
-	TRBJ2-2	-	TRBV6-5	TGTGCCAGCAGTTACCGAGAGAGGCTCGGGGAGCTGTTTTTT	CASSYRERLGELFF
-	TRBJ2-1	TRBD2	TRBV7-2	TGTGCCAGCAGCTTAGCGCGAGGAGCGGGATTTAAAAATGAGCAGTTCTTC	CASSLARGAGFKNEQFF
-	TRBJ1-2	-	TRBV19	TGTGCCAGTAGTATGAGACAGGACTACTATGGCTACACCTTC	CASSMRQDYYGYTF
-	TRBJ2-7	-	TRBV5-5	TGTGCCAGCAGCCTCCGATCGGGGTCCTACGAGCAGTACTTC	CASSLRSGSYEQYF
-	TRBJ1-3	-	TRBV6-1	TGTGCCAGCAGTGAATCGGGGCCAGGAAACACCATATATTTT	CASSESGPGNTIYF
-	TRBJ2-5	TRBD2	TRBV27	TGTGCCAGCAGTTCCTTGGGACTAGCGGGAGGGACCCAGTACTTC	CASSSLGLAGGTQYF
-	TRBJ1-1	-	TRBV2	TGTGCCAGCAGTAATAGGGGCACTGAAGCTTTCTTT	CASSNRGTEAFF